This TCR beta chain was obtained from a study of chemoradiotherapy in HPV16-positive cancers (dated by TCRdb to between 2021 and 2024). For the wider study: Candidate HPV-specific T-cell clones and common TCR motifs were defined by functional T-cell assays performed on cells from a couple of HPV16-positive patients. Whether T-cell immunity against the HPV oncoproteins E6 and E7 changes during chemoradiotherapy and whether survival is affected by this immunity were examined in the study. The candidate HPV-specific TCRs and motifs were then tracked in TCR repertoires from over 80 patients with HPV-related cancers. Broad study findings and their caveats: The functional definition of HPV-specific T cells came from only a couple of HPV16-positive patients, and the survival association was reported for HPV16-positive patients. Among HPV16-positive patients, expansion of HPV-responsive T cells during chemoradiotherapy was associated with better recurrence-free survival. Expansion of candidate HPV-specific clones and E7-related TCR motifs was observed in the tumor microenvironment during treatment, whereas no such expansion was observed for non-HPV-specific T cells.

Because repertoires were sampled repeatedly during chemoradiotherapy, clonal expansion in the tumor microenvironment could be followed. About this clone: No cognate antigen has been identified for it. No much larger clone exists at a distance of one base, and base qualities are not known.

The CDR3 has 13 amino acids, counting the end cysteine and phenylalanine. The DNA shown is the 39-base CDR3, in frame from base 1. The CDR1 and CDR2 encoded by the germline V gene are SGHRS and YFSETQ. V lost 4 bases and J lost 7 bases; the stretch between them is 14 bases long. Library preparation employed the immunoSEQ multiplex PCR assay. The table comes from immuneACCESS by way of TCRdb, which keeps in-frame sequences with V and J called. Part of the clones is missing from these tables; in studies checked, under half for an unresolved V gene and the rest for unknown reasons. Here the sample has about 16,000 clones; around 70% occur a single time. The ten largest clones add up to roughly 8% of the sample.

The TCR sequence derives from a human donor with HPV-associated anogenital cancer. The chain is encoded by TRBV5-1 joined to TRBJ1-1; TRBD1 could be the D gene, as 6 bases match. Sample: tumor tissue, taken from a patient who underwent chemoradiotherapy. The sequence in DNA is TGCGCCAGCAGCCCCCGAGGGGGGGATGAAGCTTTCTTT. This encodes CASSPRGGDEAFF.